This TCR beta chain appears in the sequencing data of a study of glioma-infiltrating T cells after dendritic cell vaccination (dated by TCRdb to about 2016). With respect to the entire study: A cohort of roughly 15 glioblastoma patients from Phase I and II dendritic cell vaccination trials was included, of whom 9 were newly diagnosed and 6 had recurrent disease. Patients received autologous tumor lysate-pulsed dendritic cell vaccination between about 2002 and 2013. The vaccine consisted of monocyte-derived dendritic cells cultured seven days with IL-4 and GM-CSF, then pulsed overnight with autologous tumor lysate. Three intradermal dendritic cell vaccine injections were administered to patients at biweekly intervals in the arm below the axilla. Tumor-infiltrating lymphocyte content was quantified and tumor and blood repertoires were compared in dendritic cell-vaccinated glioblastoma patients by deep sequencing of TCR beta CDR3 regions. Survival after dendritic cell vaccination was correlated with TCR sequencing metrics, such as TIL content and the overlap between tumor and blood repertoires.

Spanning cysteine to phenylalanine, the CDR3 consists of 15 amino acids. Just CDR3 DNA is preserved here, 45 bases in frame from base 1. From the germline V gene, CDR1 is LGHNA and CDR2 is YSLEER. The junction shows trimming of 0 bases on V and 3 bases on J, and the gene matches do not reach 1 base of it. The time point tag for this specimen amounts to: after dendritic cell vaccination, including at tumor progression/relapse. Selection of patients required sufficient residual fresh-frozen tumor tissue and over two years of available survival data. An isocitrate dehydrogenase mutation was not carried by any of the glioblastoma patients, although molecular status was otherwise variable. PBMC collection took place before vaccination, two weeks after the third vaccination, and at tumor progression if progression occurred. Genomic DNA was extracted with the Qiagen DNeasy Blood extraction Kit. On the study overall, not on this receptor specifically: No direct relationship between TCR clonality and survival was found, suggesting a diverse polyclonal response may matter. The cohort was small and heterogeneous, and full blood and tumor sets were available for few patients, with initial-recurrent tumor pairs available for even fewer patients. Longer time to progression and overall survival after dendritic cell vaccination were predicted by higher estimated pretreatment TIL content. The three-group TCR overlap response model was characterized as speculative, and prospective validation of the model was stated to be required.

TCRB CDR3 regions were amplified from approximately 2 ug genomic DNA, or all available DNA if less, using the immunoSEQ assay. For multiplex PCR, 60 forward primers for TCR V beta segments and 13 reverse primers for J beta segments were used. To estimate the number of reads per starting template, synthetic control templates were added to each sample at limiting dilution. The Illumina HiSeq System generated sequencing reads of 87 bp. For the original study's pipeline: PCR and sequencing errors were removed by a nearest neighbor algorithm that merged closely related sequences. TCR overlap was measured as the percentage of unique tumor TCR beta sequences also present in the same patient's peripheral blood. TCRdb mirrors the immuneACCESS table, restricted to in-frame sequences. Some clones are absent from its copies; in checked studies, under half trace to an unresolved V gene, and the reason for the others is unknown. V and J calls and clone size are given by that table; D and trimming were obtained from the DNA. Present in this sample are roughly 85,000 clones, around 84% of which were seen just once. The biggest ten clones account for over 6.5% of the sample.

Notes on this clone: The specificity of this receptor is unknown. No much larger clone is present one base from it, and per-base qualities are unavailable.

The sample consisted of blood, taken after dendritic cell vaccination. The sequence links TRBV4-3 to TRBJ2-1; TRBD2 aligns with 8 central bases. The TCR was taken from a human donor with glioblastoma. The CDR3 region reads CASSQDGTSYNEQFF. The sequenced DNA: TGCGCCAGCAGCCAAGACGGGACTAGCTACAATGAGCAGTTCTTC.